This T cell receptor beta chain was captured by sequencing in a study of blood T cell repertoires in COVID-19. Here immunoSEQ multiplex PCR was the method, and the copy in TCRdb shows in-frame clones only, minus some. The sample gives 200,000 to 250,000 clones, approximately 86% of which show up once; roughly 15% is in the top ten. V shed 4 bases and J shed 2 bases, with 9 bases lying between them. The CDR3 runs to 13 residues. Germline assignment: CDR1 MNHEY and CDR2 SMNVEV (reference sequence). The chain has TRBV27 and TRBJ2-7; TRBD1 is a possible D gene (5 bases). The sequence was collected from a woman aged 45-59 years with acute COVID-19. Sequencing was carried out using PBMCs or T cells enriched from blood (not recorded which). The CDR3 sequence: CASSSGRAYEQYF. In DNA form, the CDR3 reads TGTGCCAGCAGTTCGGGCAGGGCCTACGAGCAGTACTTC.